This entry is about one TCR beta chain. This sample was included in a study of Graves' ophthalmopathy and Graves' hyperthyroidism. The study amplified TCR beta CDR3 regions using RNA transcripts. Investigators did first-round RT-PCR with HTBI primers, then second-round multiplex PCR. Each CDR3 protein gets one entry after TCRdb re-called the multiplex PCR reads with MiXCR. The data show over a million distinct CDR3 sequences, less than 45% seen once. Material: peripheral blood or thyroid tissue (not recorded which). The sequence came from an adult man with Graves' hyperthyroidism.

The CDR3 DNA is TGCAGTGCTATCCGGGACACTTCCGGGGACGATGGCTACACCTTC. This encodes CSAIRDTSGDDGYTF. V is TRBV20-1 and J is TRBJ1-2, with a possible D match to TRBD1 (6 bases). The germline CDR1 and CDR2 sequences are DFQATT and SNEGSKA (reference sequence). V dropped 4 bases and J dropped 6 bases, with 21 bases sitting between them. CDR3 length equals 15 residues.